A single sample is the source of the 17 T cell receptor beta chains below, sequenced in a study of chemoradiotherapy in HPV16-positive cancers. Sequencing used immunoSEQ multiplex PCR; TCRdb keeps in-frame clones, though not all of them. The table lists about 30,000 clones, 90% to 95% of them singletons. Here the sequenced sample was blood, taken from a patient who underwent chemoradiotherapy. Every receptor here comes from a human donor with HPV-associated anogenital cancer.

V gene TRBV14 combines with J gene TRBJ2-1; the D call may be TRBD1 or TRBD2 (6 bases each). Germline lookup yields CDR1 SGHDN and CDR2 FVKESK. This CDR3 spans 15 amino acids. V shed 3 bases and J shed 2 bases, with 11 bases lying between them. The CDR3 spells CASSQGRGPYNEQFF. The CDR3 DNA reads as TGTGCCAGCAGCCAGGGACGGGGGCCCTACAATGAGCAGTTCTTC.

The V gene is TRBV6-5, the J gene TRBJ2-7; 8 positions match TRBD1. CDR3 length equals 15 residues. Germline V CDR1 and CDR2: MNHEY, SVGAGI. Trimming at V came to 0 bases and at J to 5 bases, leaving 6 bases not matched to a gene. The CDR3 spells CASSYSWTGLDEQYF. The CDR3 bases are TGTGCCAGCAGTTACTCTTGGACAGGGTTAGACGAGCAGTACTTC.

In its sample, this clone was seen once. The chain employs TRBV19 and TRBJ2-2; 7 nucleotides match TRBD2. CDR3 length: 15 residues. CDR1 is LNHDA, CDR2 SQIVND, per germline (reference sequence). The V gene end was trimmed by 4 bases and the J gene end by 2 bases; junction bases not matched to a gene: 4. Written as DNA, the CDR3 is TGTGCCAGTAGTAAAATAGCGGGTAACACCGGGGAGCTGTTTTTT. It translates to CASSKIAGNTGELFF.

The CDR3 here is CASSLSSYNSPLHF. The CDR3 nucleotides are TGTGCCAGCAGCCTGAGCTCCTATAATTCACCCCTCCACTTT. This chain links TRBV11-2 with TRBJ1-6; D gene uncertain. This CDR3 is built from 14 residues. V lost 5 bases to trimming and J lost 0 bases, with 5 bases between them. The germline V gene encodes CDR1 SGHAT and CDR2 FQNNGV.

Here the CDR3 reads CASSAPGTGNGELFF. The DNA of the CDR3 is TGTGCCAGCAGTGCACCCGGGACAGGGAACGGGGAGCTGTTTTTT. The chain combines TRBV6-1 with TRBJ2-2; TRBD1 agrees at 9 bases. Trimming took 4 bases from V and 7 from J; bases not matched to a gene: 7. The V gene's germline CDR1 is MNHNS and CDR2 SASEGT. The CDR3 consists of 15 residues.

This rearrangement joins TRBV6-1 to TRBJ2-5; maybe TRBD1 (5 bases). The V gene's germline CDR1 is MNHNS and CDR2 SASEGT. The ends were cut back, 6 bases at V and 7 bases at J, with 18 bases in the middle. The CDR3 is 14 residues long. The CDR3 region is CASSVSSLTGTQYF. Written as DNA, the CDR3 is TGTGCCAGCAGCGTCTCTTCCCTTACAGGGACCCAGTACTTC.

The chain employs TRBV6-5 and TRBJ2-7; D gene unclear. Germline values: CDR1 MNHEY, CDR2 SVGAGI. The V end lost 5 bases, the J end lost 4 bases, and 15 bases lay between the germline ends. The CDR3 length is 14 residues. In DNA form, the CDR3 reads TGTGCCAGCAGTCGGAAAGGAAATAATTACGAGCAGTACTTC. Amino acids: CASSRKGNNYEQYF.

This clone occurred a few times. V usage is TRBV5-6 and J usage is TRBJ1-6; a weak D match, TRBD1 (5 bases). Germline lookup yields CDR1 SGHDT and CDR2 YYEEEE. This CDR3 is built from 14 residues. The V end lost 1 base, the J end lost 6 bases, and 8 bases lay between the germline ends. CDR3 bases: TGTGCCAGCAGCTTGACAGGCGTTAATTCACCCCTCCACTTT. Its translation: CASSLTGVNSPLHF.

Comments on this clone: The missing conserved phenylalanine or tryptophan at the end of this CDR3 makes a read error likely. The DNA is left out, because the CDR3 cannot be placed on it with certainty; the CDR3 is given as TCRdb lists it. This chain uses TRBV10-3 with TRBJ1-2; the table's D call, TRBD1, was not checked against the DNA. The CDR3 spans 9 residues, counting both ends. From germline, CDR1 is ENHRY and CDR2 SYGVKD. The CDR3 region is CAISGKGKP.

The chain links TRBV2 to TRBJ2-4; D possibly corresponds to TRBD1 (5 bases). CDR3 length: 14 residues. Per germline, CDR1 SNHLY and CDR2 FYNNEI. Trimming removed 5 bases from V and 2 bases from J, with 10 bases in between. CDR3 bases: TGTGCCAGCAGTCACAGGTCCCCCAAAAACATTCAGTACTTC. It yields the protein CASSHRSPKNIQYF.

This chain connects TRBV11-1 to TRBJ2-1; 10 bases are shared with TRBD2. This CDR3 region has 15 residues. Germline trimming cut 1 base from V and 4 bases from J; bases unmatched to any gene: 1. The germline V gene encodes CDR1 SGHAT and CDR2 FQDESV (reference sequence). Here the CDR3 DNA reads TGTGCCAGCAGCTTAGGGGGACTAGCGTACAATGAGCAGTTCTTC. It codes for CASSLGGLAYNEQFF. The full variable domain, rest sourced from reference TRBV11-1 and TRBJ2-1, is EAEVAQSPRYKITEKSQAVAFWCDPISGHATLYWYRQILGQGPELLVQFQDESVVDDSQLPKDRFSAERLKGVDSTLKIQPAELGDSAMYLCASSLGGLAYNEQFFGPGTRLTVL.

This chain links TRBV6-5 with TRBJ1-2; tentatively, D is TRBD1 (5 bases). The V gene's germline CDR1 is MNHEY and CDR2 SVGAGI. V lost 5 bases, J lost 4 bases, and 5 bases lay in between. This CDR3 has 11 residues. For the CDR3, the DNA is TGTGCCAGCAGTCAGGGCTATGGCTACACCTTC. It codes for CASSQGYGYTF.

The chain links TRBV7-6 to TRBJ2-1; weak D call: TRBD2 (7 bases). Per germline, CDR1 SGHVS and CDR2 FNYEAQ. With 3 bases removed from V and 8 bases from J, the gap between germline ends came to 17 bases. The CDR3 has 15 residues. CDR3: CASSFDSGGHDEQFF. For the CDR3, the DNA is TGTGCCAGCAGCTTTGATTCGGGGGGCCACGATGAGCAGTTCTTC.

The chain couples TRBV29-1 to TRBJ2-7; 7 nucleotides match TRBD2. The germline V gene encodes CDR1 SQVTM and CDR2 ANQGSEA. With V trimmed by 3 bases and J by 0 bases, 2 bases remained unmatched. CDR3 length: 13 residues. The DNA for the CDR3 is TGCAGCGTTGATGGGGGGGGCTCCTACGAGCAGTACTTC. Protein sequence: CSVDGGGSYEQYF.

The chain employs TRBV6-1 and TRBJ2-7; no firm D call. The CDR3 consists of 12 residues. CDR1 is MNHNS, CDR2 SASEGT, per germline. Trimming left V 8 bases short and J 3 bases short, with 11 bases between. CDR3: CASFDGFYEQYF. In DNA form, the CDR3 reads TGTGCCAGCTTCGACGGCTTCTACGAGCAGTACTTC.

This clone was found once. The chain has TRBV27 and TRBJ1-2; perhaps TRBD1 as D (5 bases). Germline values: CDR1 MNHEY, CDR2 SMNVEV (reference sequence). The CDR3 contains 15 residues. V was trimmed by 2 bases and J by 7 bases, leaving 17 bases between them. CDR3 amino acids: CASSLVLAGNLGYTF. The CDR3 region has the DNA TGTGCCAGCAGTTTAGTACTAGCAGGGAATCTTGGCTACACCTTC.

The chain employs TRBV27 and TRBJ2-7; D ambiguous. V lost 2 bases to trimming and J lost 2 bases, with 10 bases between them. CDR1 is MNHEY, CDR2 SMNVEV, per germline (reference sequence). The CDR3 covers 14 residues. The CDR3 loop reads CASSLIGRAYEQYF. The CDR3 bases are TGTGCCAGCAGTTTAATAGGTCGCGCCTACGAGCAGTACTTC.